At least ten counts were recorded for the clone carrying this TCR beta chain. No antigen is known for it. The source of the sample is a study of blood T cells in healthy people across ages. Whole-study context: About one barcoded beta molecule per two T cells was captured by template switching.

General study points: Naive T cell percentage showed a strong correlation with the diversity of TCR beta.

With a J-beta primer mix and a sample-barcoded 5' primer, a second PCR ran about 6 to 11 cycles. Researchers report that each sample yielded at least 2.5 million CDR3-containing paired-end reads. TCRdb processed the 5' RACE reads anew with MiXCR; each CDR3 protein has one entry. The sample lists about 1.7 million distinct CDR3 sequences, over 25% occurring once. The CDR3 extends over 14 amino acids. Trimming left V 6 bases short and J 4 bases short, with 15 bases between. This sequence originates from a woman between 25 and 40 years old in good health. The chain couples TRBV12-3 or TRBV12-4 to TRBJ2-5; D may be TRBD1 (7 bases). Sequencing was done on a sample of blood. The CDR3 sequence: CASSLQGGGETQYF. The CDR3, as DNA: TGTGCCAGCAGCCTTCAGGGGGGAGGAGAGACCCAGTACTTC.